The next 27 T cell receptor beta chains were all read from a single sample in a study of identical twins. MiXCR, run by TCRdb on the 5' RACE reads, gives a single entry per CDR3 protein. The sample contains nearly 250,000 distinct CDR3 sequences, about 7% of which appear only once. These same records also appear under a second study, on yellow fever vaccine responses in identical twins.

Material: memory (CD45RO+) T cells sorted from blood. The receptors were gathered from a young woman in good health.

This clonotype was seen repeatedly, ten times or more. The chain joins TRBV28 to TRBJ1-1, with D possibly being TRBD1 (6 bases). Trimming took off 4 bases at V and 1 base at J, with 13 bases between the two ends. The length of the CDR3 is 15 residues. Germline CDR1 and CDR2: MDHEN and SYDVKM. The CDR3 spells CASSSPGQPNTEAFF. The CDR3 DNA reads TGTGCCAGCAGTTCCCCGGGACAACCGAACACTGAAGCTTTCTTT.

This clonotype was found many times. V gene TRBV10-3 combines with J gene TRBJ2-3; the match to TRBD1 covers 8 bases. The CDR3 runs to 16 residues. Germline V gene sequence: CDR1 ENHRY, CDR2 SYGVKD. J gave up 4 bases and V 2 bases, and 8 bases lay outside the gene matches. In DNA form, the CDR3 reads TGTGCCATCAGTGAGGATCGACAGGGGTTCGCAGATACGCAGTATTTT. Its translation: CAISEDRQGFADTQYF.

This clonotype turned up a few times. This rearrangement joins TRBV25-1 to TRBJ1-6, with 9 nucleotides matching TRBD1. With V trimmed by 4 bases and J by 9 bases, 10 bases remained unmatched. The CDR3 contains 16 residues. From germline, CDR1 is MGHDK and CDR2 SYGVNS. CDR3 amino acids: CASSGGDRAGFSPLHF. In DNA, the CDR3 is TGTGCCAGCAGTGGGGGGGACAGGGCAGGGTTTTCACCCCTCCACTTT. The full variable domain, its missing parts supplied by reference TRBV25-1 and TRBJ1-6, is EADIYQTPRYLVIGTGKKITLECSQTMGHDKMYWYQQDPGMELHLIHYSYGVNSTEKGDLSSESTVSRIRTEHFPLTLESARPSHTSQYLCASSGGDRAGFSPLHFGNGTRLTVT.

This clonotype was found many times. This rearrangement joins TRBV4-1 to TRBJ2-4; TRBD2 might be the D (6 bases). CDR3 length: 17 residues. The ends were cut back, 5 bases at V and 0 bases at J, with 17 bases in the middle. Germline V gene sequence: CDR1 MGHRA, CDR2 YSYEKL. CDR3 loop: CASSARDSLLAKNIQYF. In DNA, the CDR3 is TGCGCCAGCAGCGCCCGGGACTCCCTTCTAGCCAAAAACATTCAGTACTTC.

This clonotype was seen many times. The genes are TRBV24-1 and TRBJ2-1; no definite D call. The CDR3 extends over 12 amino acids. Trimming took off 10 bases at V and 9 bases at J, with 15 bases between the two ends. The V gene's germline CDR1 is KGHDR and CDR2 SFDVKD. The CDR3 sequence is CATRDVGPEQFF. CDR3 nucleotides: TGTGCCACTCGAGATGTCGGGCCTGAGCAGTTCTTC.

This clonotype was observed many times. The chain combines TRBV20-1 with TRBJ2-7, with 15 nucleotides matching TRBD2. V dropped 3 bases and J dropped 2; count of bases not matched to a gene: 5. This CDR3 spans 16 amino acids. Germline V gene sequence: CDR1 DFQATT, CDR2 SNEGSKA (reference sequence). This CDR3 reads CSASGTSGRSTYEQYF. CDR3 sequence (DNA): TGCAGTGCTAGCGGGACTAGCGGGAGGTCCACCTACGAGCAGTACTTC.

This clonotype has only a few counts. The chain recombines TRBV10-3 with TRBJ1-2; D gene unclear. Per the germline V gene, CDR1 is ENHRY and CDR2 is SYGVKD. The CDR3 totals 12 residues. The V end lost 2 bases, the J end lost 6 bases, and 7 bases lay between the germline ends. The CDR3 region has the DNA TGTGCCATCAGTGAGGATGGAAATGGCTACACCTTC. The encoded protein is CAISEDGNGYTF.

In its sample, this clonotype was seen many times. The chain has TRBV5-1 and TRBJ2-3; D is uncertain. The V end lost 1 base, the J end lost 5 bases, and 5 bases lay between the germline ends. Germline CDR1 reads SGHRS; CDR2 reads YFSETQ. CDR3 length: 12 amino acids. The CDR3 protein is CASSLQVDTQYF. In nucleotides, the CDR3 is TGCGCCAGCAGCTTGCAGGTAGATACGCAGTATTTT.

This clonotype has ten or more counts. The V and J genes are TRBV28 and TRBJ2-3, with D possibly matching TRBD2 (5 bases). Trimming stripped 5 bases from V and 1 base from J, with 10 bases between. This CDR3 region has 14 residues. Germline V lookup: CDR1 MDHEN, CDR2 SYDVKM. The CDR3 loop is CASSGSGRTDTQYF. The CDR3 coding sequence is TGTGCCAGCAGTGGCAGCGGCCGCACAGATACGCAGTATTTT. Combining the CDR3 with reference TRBV28 and TRBJ2-3 gives the whole variable domain DVKVTQSSRYLVKRTGEKVFLECVQDMDHENMFWYRQDPGLGLRLIYFSYDVKMKEKGDIPEGYSVSREKKERFSLILESASTNQTSMYLCASSGSGRTDTQYFGPGTRLTVL.

This clonotype was counted a few times. V and J are TRBV11-3 and TRBJ2-7, with a weak D call TRBD2 (5 bases). V lost 2 bases and J 2 bases, leaving 16 bases between the germline ends. Germline V CDR1 and CDR2: SGHNT, YENEEA. This CDR3 has 16 amino acids. The CDR3 reads CASSLWNDGVTYEQYF. In DNA, the CDR3 is TGTGCCAGCAGCTTATGGAATGACGGGGTCACCTACGAGCAGTACTTC.

The chain combines TRBV14 with TRBJ2-1; 7 nucleotides align to TRBD2. Germline trimming cut 7 bases from V and 9 bases from J; bases unmatched to any gene: 6. The CDR3 has 12 amino acids. The V gene's germline CDR1 is SGHDN and CDR2 FVKESK. The CDR3 loop is CASKREGTEQFF. CDR3 sequence (DNA): TGTGCCAGCAAGAGGGAGGGGACTGAGCAGTTCTTC.

This clonotype showed up many times. This chain links TRBV25-1 with TRBJ2-5; D uncertain. Trimming cost V 4 bases and J 4 bases, with 4 bases left between them. The CDR3 contains 11 residues. Germline values: CDR1 MGHDK, CDR2 SYGVNS. CDR3 protein: CASSGAETQYF. Written as DNA, the CDR3 is TGTGCCAGCAGTGGGGCAGAGACCCAGTACTTC.

This clonotype was found many times. V is TRBV12-3 or TRBV12-4 and J is TRBJ2-7; D call uncertain. This CDR3 has 14 amino acids. Deletions cut 4 bases from V and 5 bases from J, with 15 bases between. The CDR3 loop is CASSSIGRFHEQYF. The CDR3, as DNA: TGTGCCAGCAGTTCTATAGGGCGGTTCCACGAGCAGTACTTC.

This chain uses TRBV6-4 with TRBJ2-7; D possibly uses TRBD1 or TRBD2 (5 bases each). Germline CDR1 and CDR2: MRHNA and SNTAGT. The CDR3 length is 13 residues. The V end lost 4 bases, the J end lost 4 bases, and 11 bases lay between the germline ends. CDR3 residues: CASSVGGPYEQYV. CDR3 DNA: TGTGCCAGCAGTGTTGGGGGACCATACGAGCAGTACGTC.

This clonotype turned up a few times. The J gene is TRBJ1-6, the V gene TRBV19; D possibly corresponds to TRBD1 (6 bases). Germline V gives CDR1 LNHDA, CDR2 SQIVND (reference sequence). V gave up 9 bases and J gave up 5 bases, with 11 bases separating them. The CDR3 is 13 amino acids. The CDR3 region has the DNA TGTGCCAGCTCCGGGACAAATAATTCACCCCTCCACTTT. This codes for CASSGTNNSPLHF.

This clonotype was seen more than once but under ten times. The chain links TRBV10-3 to TRBJ2-3; possibly TRBD2 for D (6 bases). The germline CDR1 and CDR2 sequences are ENHRY and SYGVKD. The germline V and J ends were trimmed by 4 bases and 2 bases, with 16 bases remaining between them. The CDR3 is 16 amino acids. CDR3 coding DNA: TGTGCCATCAGTGGGGGAGGCGAGAGCCTCACAGATACGCAGTATTTT. Residues: CAISGGGESLTDTQYF.

This clonotype occurred a few times. This chain joins TRBV2 and TRBJ2-1; TRBD2 aligns across 9 bases. The CDR3 covers 20 residues. Germline lookup yields CDR1 SNHLY and CDR2 FYNNEI. Germline trimming cut 2 bases from V and 3 bases from J; bases unmatched to any gene: 17. The CDR3 is CASSEKGSQTSGLVYNEQFF. The DNA for the CDR3 is TGTGCCAGCAGTGAAAAGGGGTCCCAGACTAGCGGACTTGTCTACAATGAGCAGTTCTTC. The variable domain in full, with the rest retrieved from reference TRBV2 and TRBJ2-1, is EPEVTQTPSHQVTQMGQEVILRCVPISNHLYFYWYRQILGQKVEFLVSFYNNEISEKSEIFDDQFSVERPDGSNFTLKIRSTKLEDSAMYFCASSEKGSQTSGLVYNEQFFGPGTRLTVL.

The chain is built from TRBV6-1 and TRBJ2-7; a weak D match, TRBD1 (6 bases). Germline lookup yields CDR1 MNHNS and CDR2 SASEGT. The CDR3 is 16 residues long. V lost 2 bases to trimming and J lost 0 bases, with 14 bases between them. The CDR3 here is CASSETGSVDSYEQYV. Written as DNA, the CDR3 is TGTGCCAGCAGTGAAACAGGGAGCGTGGACTCCTACGAGCAGTACGTC.

This clonotype was counted between two and nine times. The rearrangement uses TRBV20-1 and TRBJ1-4; tentatively, D is TRBD1 (5 bases). The germline V and J ends were trimmed by 1 base and 0 bases, with 15 bases remaining between them. The germline V gene has CDR1 DFQATT and CDR2 SNEGSKA (reference sequence). This CDR3 is 17 amino acids long. CDR3: CSARVWQGGPTNEKLFF. The CDR3 bases are TGCAGTGCTAGAGTATGGCAGGGTGGACCAACTAATGAAAAACTGTTTTTT.

This clonotype occurred many times. V is TRBV28 and J is TRBJ2-7; possible D gene TRBD2, 6 bases. The germline gives CDR1 MDHEN, CDR2 SYDVKM. The CDR3 is 15 residues long. Trimming pared 8 bases from V and 2 bases from J, leaving 19 bases between. The CDR3 is CASGGVKGGTYEQYV. As DNA, the CDR3 is TGTGCCAGCGGGGGAGTAAAGGGCGGGACCTACGAGCAGTACGTC.

This clonotype was recorded many times. V is TRBV12-3 or TRBV12-4 and J is TRBJ2-3, with TRBD2 identical over 8 bases. Trimming removed 3 bases from V and 4 bases from J; junction bases left unmatched: 12. The CDR3 runs 17 residues. CDR3 residues: CASSFLTGGSGADTQYF. The CDR3 nucleotides read TGTGCCAGCAGTTTTCTGACGGGGGGGAGCGGGGCAGATACGCAGTATTTT.

J is TRBJ1-2 and V is TRBV7-9; D is unresolved. This CDR3 has 13 amino acids. CDR1 SEHNR and CDR2 FQNEAQ come from the germline V gene (reference sequence). The germline V and J ends were trimmed by 0 bases and 8 bases, with 10 bases remaining between them. Here the CDR3 DNA reads TGTGCCAGCAGCTTAGCGTGGGTATGGGGCTACACCTTC. Its translation is CASSLAWVWGYTF.

In its sample, this clonotype was seen many times. V usage is TRBV20-1 and J usage is TRBJ1-1; D unclear. V was shortened by 1 base and J by 3 bases, with 6 bases between the two germline ends. This CDR3 has 12 amino acids. From germline, CDR1 is DFQATT and CDR2 SNEGSKA (reference sequence). Here the CDR3 DNA reads TGCAGTGCTAGAGCGTATTACACTGAAGCTTTCTTT. Translated, it gives CSARAYYTEAFF.

The chain uses TRBV20-1 and TRBJ1-5; TRBD1 is a possible D gene (5 bases). Trimming stripped 4 bases from V and 3 bases from J, with 13 bases between. Germline V lookup: CDR1 DFQATT, CDR2 SNEGSKA (reference sequence). CDR3 size: 14 residues. The CDR3 region has the DNA TGCAGTGCTATCATCGGGACGGCCAATCAGCCCCAGCATTTT. It specifies CSAIIGTANQPQHF.

This clonotype was seen ten or more times. The gene calls are TRBV10-2 and TRBJ2-5; no reliable D call. V was cut by 6 bases and J by 5 bases, with 7 bases left in between. This CDR3 is built from 11 residues. Per the germline V gene, CDR1 is WSHSY and CDR2 is SAAADI. CDR3 DNA sequence: TGCGCCAGCAGAACCGGGGAGACCCAGTACTTC. Amino acids: CASRTGETQYF.

This clonotype occurred a few times. CDR3 sequence (DNA): TGTGCCACCAGCAGAGATCTTGGACAGAACAATGAGCAGTTCTTC. The encoded protein is CATSRDLGQNNEQFF. This chain joins TRBV15 and TRBJ2-1, with D possibly TRBD1 on 6 matching bases. V shed 0 bases and J shed 5 bases, with 11 bases lying between them. CDR1 is LNHNV and CDR2 is YYDKDF in the germline V gene (reference sequence). This CDR3 is built from 15 residues.

This clonotype came up many times. The chain carries TRBV11-2 and TRBJ2-7; 10 nucleotides agree with TRBD2. Germline lookup yields CDR1 SGHAT and CDR2 FQNNGV. The CDR3 runs 18 residues. The J segment lost 1 base and the V segment lost 2 bases, leaving 11 bases of the junction unmatched. CDR3 residues: CASSLPSSGRGGSYEQYF. The CDR3 DNA follows: TGTGCCAGCAGCTTACCTTCTAGCGGGAGAGGGGGATCCTACGAGCAGTACTTC.